The rows below give T cell receptor beta chains drawn from one sample of a study of T-cell memory formation after mild COVID-19. MiXCR, run by TCRdb on the 5' RACE reads, gives a single entry per CDR3 protein. The sample lists around 400,000 distinct CDR3 sequences, roughly 26% seen once, with around 8.8% in the top ten. Material: PBMCs or a T cell subset sorted from them (not recorded which). Receptors originate from an adult woman who had mild COVID-19 (a few samples of this study predate the infection). Cell type and time point are not known. Each CDR3 is given with its conserved first and last residue. The order of the fields is clone size, V gene, J gene, D gene, CDR3 protein, CDR3 DNA. The D gene is left open where the match is weak. Size tells how often a clone was seen (once, few, many) or the class of an expanded clone, and some rows leave it out.

>few|TRBV5-1|TRBJ2-3|TRBD1
CASSFTGVGDTQYF
TGCGCCAGCAGCTTCACAGGGGTTGGAGATACGCAGTATTTT
>-|TRBV12-3/TRBV12-4|TRBJ1-2|TRBD1
CASSSYPTGGGYTF
TGTGCCAGCAGTTCCTACCCTACAGGGGGCGGCTACACCTTC
>-|TRBV5-1|TRBJ2-7|-
CASSWNRGGEQYF
TGCGCCAGCAGCTGGAACAGGGGAGGGGAGCAGTACTTC
>-|TRBV29-1|TRBJ2-7|TRBD2
CSVEGPSGTSYEQYF
TGCAGCGTTGAAGGCCCCAGCGGGACCTCCTACGAGCAGTACTTC
>-|TRBV6-5|TRBJ1-5|-
CASSPTILGSNQPQHF
TGTGCCAGCAGCCCGACAATTCTGGGTAGCAATCAGCCCCAGCATTTT
>many|TRBV5-1|TRBJ2-1|-
CASSFGSRGSYNEQFF
TGCGCCAGCAGCTTCGGGTCGAGAGGTTCCTACAATGAGCAGTTCTTC
>-|TRBV23-1|TRBJ2-2|-
CASSFNLGTPFSTGELFF
TGCGCCAGCAGTTTCAATCTGGGTACTCCCTTCTCGACCGGGGAGCTGTTTTTT
>-|TRBV19|TRBJ2-3|-
CASSILFRDSSTDTQYF
TGTGCCAGTAGTATCCTCTTCAGGGACTCTAGCACAGATACGCAGTATTTT
>-|TRBV5-1|TRBJ2-2|TRBD1
CASSGTGGNTGELFF
TGCGCCAGCAGCGGGACAGGGGGTAACACCGGGGAGCTGTTTTTT
>-|TRBV20-1|TRBJ2-3|TRBD2
CSARDTAGGPVGTQYF
TGCAGTGCTAGAGATACGGCGGGGGGGCCAGTCGGTACGCAGTATTTT
>-|TRBV12-3/TRBV12-4|TRBJ2-4|-
CASSSRSSNIQYF
TGTGCCAGCAGTTCCCGGTCGTCAAACATTCAGTACTTC
>few|TRBV25-1|TRBJ1-2|-
CASSELGEQGNGYTF
TGTGCCAGCAGTGAATTGGGCGAACAGGGTAATGGCTACACCTTC
>once|TRBV24-1|TRBJ2-6|-
CATSPGTGSGANVLTF
TGTGCCACCAGTCCAGGTACGGGGTCTGGGGCCAACGTCCTGACTTTC
>-|TRBV7-9|TRBJ2-7|-
CASSDGTDEQYF
TGTGCCAGCAGCGACGGGACCGACGAGCAGTACTTC
>few|TRBV7-8|TRBJ1-5|-
CASRVTTSGDQPQHF
TGTGCCAGCAGAGTTACGACCTCAGGGGATCAGCCCCAGCATTTT
>-|TRBV5-1|TRBJ2-1|-
CASSLVGGGHGDNEQFF
TGCGCCAGCAGCTTGGTTGGGGGAGGCCATGGTGACAATGAGCAGTTCTTC
>-|TRBV13|TRBJ2-7|-
CASSLVLGSSYEQYF
TGTGCCAGCAGCTTAGTACTAGGGAGTTCCTACGAGCAGTACTTC
>few|TRBV30|TRBJ2-7|-
CAWSHITYEQYF
TGTGCCTGGAGCCACATTACCTACGAGCAGTACTTC
>many|TRBV12-5|TRBJ2-7|TRBD1
CASGLTGAYEQYF
TGTGCTAGTGGTTTGACAGGGGCCTACGAGCAGTACTTC
>few|TRBV4-3|TRBJ2-5|-
CASSQEGAGTQYF
TGCGCCAGCAGCCAAGAAGGAGCGGGGACCCAGTACTTC
>-|TRBV7-9|TRBJ2-7|-
CASSFWPYEQYF
TGTGCCAGCAGCTTTTGGCCCTACGAGCAGTACTTC
>-|TRBV18|TRBJ2-7|TRBD1
CASSPPGGQGTYEQYF
TGTGCCAGCTCACCACCTGGGGGACAGGGCACCTACGAGCAGTACTTC
>-|TRBV3-1|TRBJ2-3|-
CASSSNLRTDTQYF
TGTGCCAGCAGCTCGAACTTGAGGACAGATACGCAGTATTTT
>-|TRBV5-5|TRBJ1-2|-
CASSLATGTYGYTF
TGTGCCAGCAGCTTGGCCACGGGGACCTATGGCTACACCTTC
>few|TRBV13|TRBJ2-3|TRBD1
CASSLEGQGTADTQYF
TGTGCCAGCAGCTTAGAGGGACAGGGGACAGCAGATACGCAGTATTTT
>few|TRBV7-9|TRBJ2-3|-
CASSLTYPTDTQYF
TGTGCCAGCAGCTTAACTTACCCCACAGATACGCAGTATTTT
>-|TRBV7-6|TRBJ1-3|-
CASSLSSDSSSSGNTIYF
TGTGCCAGCAGCTTATCCTCGGACAGTTCAAGCTCTGGAAACACCATATATTTT
>-|TRBV12-3/TRBV12-4|TRBJ2-7|-
CASSFGLPYEQYF
TGTGCCAGCAGTTTTGGACTACCCTACGAGCAGTACTTC
>few|TRBV11-1|TRBJ2-3|TRBD2
CASSFLGLAADTQYF
TGTGCCAGCAGCTTTCTGGGACTAGCAGCGGATACGCAGTATTTT
>-|TRBV20-1|TRBJ2-3|-
CSARMAGTSTDTQYF
TGCAGTGCTAGAATGGCGGGAACCAGCACAGATACGCAGTATTTT
>few|TRBV7-7|TRBJ2-5|TRBD1
CASSRTGLETQYF
TGTGCCAGCAGTCGGACAGGGTTAGAGACCCAGTACTTC
>few|TRBV20-1|TRBJ2-2|TRBD1
CSASNGTGNTGELFF
TGCAGTGCTAGTAATGGGACAGGGAATACCGGGGAGCTGTTTTTT
>-|TRBV27|TRBJ2-3|-
CASSLQGYTQYF
TGTGCCAGCAGTCTCCAAGGATATACGCAGTATTTT
>few|TRBV5-6|TRBJ1-4|TRBD1
CASSLNRGQKLFF
TGTGCCAGCAGCTTAAACAGGGGGCAGAAACTGTTTTTT
>-|TRBV2|TRBJ2-7|-
CASTSRTVSSYEQYF
TGTGCCAGCACCTCTCGGACAGTTTCCTCCTACGAGCAGTACTTC
>-|TRBV2|TRBJ2-1|-
CASSNRASSYNEQFF
TGTGCCAGCAGCAACAGGGCTAGCTCCTACAATGAGCAGTTCTTC
>few|TRBV11-2|TRBJ1-2|-
CASSTYRDAGVRGGYTF
TGTGCCAGCAGCACCTACCGGGACGCAGGAGTGAGGGGTGGCTACACCTTC
>-|TRBV12-3/TRBV12-4|TRBJ2-7|-
CASSLYRTRGPYEQYF
TGTGCCAGCAGTTTGTACCGGACCCGGGGGCCCTACGAGCAGTACTTC
>few|TRBV6-5|TRBJ2-3|-
CASSDPSTDTQYF
TGTGCCAGCAGTGACCCATCCACAGATACGCAGTATTTT
>-|TRBV7-2|TRBJ1-1|-
CASALVEGTTEAFF
TGTGCCAGCGCCCTAGTTGAGGGGACCACTGAAGCTTTCTTT
>few|TRBV7-2|TRBJ2-2|TRBD2
CASSQGLAGVGELFF
TGTGCCAGCAGCCAGGGACTAGCCGGCGTCGGGGAGCTGTTTTTT
>-|TRBV14|TRBJ1-6|-
CASSQETYNSPLHF
TGTGCCAGCAGCCAAGAAACGTATAATTCACCCCTCCACTTT
>few|TRBV18|TRBJ1-5|TRBD1
CASSPPRQGLYQPQHF
TGTGCCAGCTCACCACCCAGACAGGGTTTGTATCAGCCCCAGCATTTT
>-|TRBV5-1|TRBJ1-2|-
CASSLTGLHGYTF
TGCGCCAGCAGCCTAACAGGTCTTCATGGCTACACCTTC
>few|TRBV4-1|TRBJ1-5|-
CASRAYTQGTSNQPQHF
TGCGCCAGCAGGGCATACACACAGGGTACAAGCAATCAGCCCCAGCATTTT
>-|TRBV9|TRBJ1-1|TRBD1
CASSPTPGTGFLFF
TGTGCCAGCAGCCCCACACCCGGGACAGGGTTTTTGTTCTTT
>-|TRBV11-1|TRBJ2-6|-
CASSLVRQGGFGGANVLTF
TGTGCCAGCAGCTTAGTTCGACAGGGAGGCTTTGGTGGGGCCAACGTCCTGACTTTC
>-|TRBV7-2|TRBJ1-5|-
CASSLSRGSNQPQHF
TGTGCCAGCAGCCTCTCCCGAGGGAGCAATCAGCCCCAGCATTTT